This T cell receptor (beta chain) comes out of a study of blood T cell repertoires in COVID-19. Overall study context: Sites across the United States, Italy and Spain contributed samples from acute and convalescent COVID-19. Sample material is recorded as cDNA or gDNA derived from T cells, B-cell-depleted T cells, or PBMCs.

In the original workflow: Reference gene primer amplification gave nucleated cell count estimates. Assay: immunoSEQ multiplex PCR; the TCRdb copy retains only in-frame clones and omits some. V, J and clone size are those of that table, while D and trimming were read from the DNA. The sample includes approximately 160,000 clones, 84% of them seen just once. This CDR3 contains 15 residues. V gave up 4 bases and J gave up 4 bases, with 13 bases separating them. Per the germline V gene, CDR1 is SGHTA and CDR2 is FQGNSA. This clone was recorded once. The rearrangement links TRBV7-2 to TRBJ2-2; no firm D call. The sequence was obtained from a man between 18 and 29 years old with active or convalescent COVID-19. The sample was peripheral blood. CDR3 in amino acids: CASSSVPVVTGELFF. CDR3 in DNA: TGTGCCAGCAGCTCCGTCCCGGTTGTCACCGGGGAGCTGTTTTTT.